The 12 T cell receptor beta chains presented below share a single source sample, sequenced in a study of molecular identifiers for immune sequencing clone quantification. TCRdb reanalysed the PCR reads using MiXCR and keeps one entry per CDR3 protein. This table holds hundreds of thousands of distinct CDR3 sequences, 20% found once. Sequencing input: naive CD8+ T cells from blood, with Jurkat cell RNA spiked in. Stated subset: FACS-sorted CD8+CD4-CCR7+CD45RA+ naive T cells. The receptors stem from a human donor in good health. Some libraries in this study had Jurkat cell RNA spiked in.

In its sample, this clonotype was seen many times. This chain links TRBV5-1 with TRBJ2-6, with TRBD1 as a possible D gene (6 bases). The CDR3 loop spans 16 amino acids. Germline V gene lookup returns CDR1 SGHRS and CDR2 YFSETQ. V shed 4 bases and J shed 1 base, with 12 bases lying between them. CDR3 residues: CASSIKQGSGANVLTF. The CDR3 DNA follows: TGCGCCAGCAGCATAAAACAGGGTTCTGGGGCCAACGTCCTGACTTTC.

In this sample, this clonotype turned up many times. The chain couples TRBV5-1 to TRBJ1-1; D call uncertain. Germline V CDR1 and CDR2: SGHRS, YFSETQ. The CDR3 loop spans 14 amino acids. Trimming removed 3 bases from V and 3 bases from J, with 12 bases in between. CDR3 sequence reads: CASSSESVYTEAFF. For the CDR3, the DNA is TGCGCCAGCAGCTCGGAATCGGTCTACACTGAAGCTTTCTTT.

This clonotype was counted ten times or more. V usage is TRBV12-3 or TRBV12-4 and J usage is TRBJ2-3, with D uncertain. This CDR3 has 15 amino acids. V dropped 3 bases and J dropped 0 bases, with 10 bases sitting between them. Written as DNA, the CDR3 is TGTGCCAGCAGTTTTGCTTCCGAGAGCACAGATACGCAGTATTTT. This codes for CASSFASESTDTQYF.

This clonotype was seen repeatedly, ten times or more. The chain joins TRBV12-3 or TRBV12-4 to TRBJ2-3; 7 bases are shared with TRBD1. The CDR3 runs 17 residues. V lost 4 bases and J lost 0; bases outside the gene matches: 10. The CDR3 here is CASSYRPGQDSTDTQYF. The CDR3 region has the DNA TGTGCCAGCAGTTACCGCCCTGGACAGGATAGCACAGATACGCAGTATTTT.

This clonotype was found a few times. The chain carries TRBV12-3 or TRBV12-4 and TRBJ2-1, with 10 bases fitting TRBD1. The CDR3 contains 14 residues. V was clipped by 4 bases and J by 8 bases; unmatched bases: 5. CDR3 in amino acids: CASSSGQGRDEQFF. The CDR3, as DNA: TGTGCCAGCAGTTCGGGACAGGGGAGGGATGAGCAGTTCTTC.

This rearrangement joins TRBV14 to TRBJ2-5; D gene uncertain. The CDR3 contains 13 residues. V was trimmed by 4 bases and J by 5 bases, leaving 11 bases between them. The germline V gene has CDR1 SGHDN and CDR2 FVKESK. DNA for the CDR3: TGTGCCAGCAGCCCTGGACCGTGGGAGACCCAGTACTTC. Its translation: CASSPGPWETQYF.

The V call is TRBV3-1, the J call TRBJ1-1; D unclear. CDR1 is LGHDT and CDR2 is YNNKEL in the germline V gene (reference sequence). V was shortened by 4 bases and J by 5 bases, with 11 bases between the two germline ends. The CDR3 spans 13 residues. The CDR3 DNA reads TGTGCCAGCAGCCCTCCTTCGGGGACTGAAGCTTTCTTT. Protein sequence: CASSPPSGTEAFF.

This clonotype came up many times. The rearrangement joins TRBV14 to TRBJ2-3; TRBD1 might be the D (6 bases). Germline CDR1 is SGHDN and CDR2 is FVKESK. This CDR3 region has 15 residues. The ends were cut back, 3 bases at V and 0 bases at J, with 10 bases in the middle. CDR3 sequence (DNA): TGTGCCAGCAGCCACGGGGACACTAGCACAGATACGCAGTATTTT. Its protein is CASSHGDTSTDTQYF.

This clonotype was observed at least ten times. The rearrangement joins TRBV7-9 to TRBJ2-5; no definite D call. The CDR3 spans 15 residues. Per the germline V gene, CDR1 is SEHNR and CDR2 is FQNEAQ (reference sequence). V lost 2 bases, J lost 1 base, and 11 bases lay in between. The CDR3 is CASSLIPQSQETQYF. The CDR3, as DNA: TGTGCCAGCAGCTTAATCCCACAGAGCCAAGAGACCCAGTACTTC.

A word on this clonotype: A much bigger clone sits one base away, suggesting this may be a read error. The CDR3 end shows no conserved phenylalanine or tryptophan, and so a read error is likely. The CDR3 region has the DNA TGCGCCAGCAGCATGCCGGGCCTTCTCTCCTACGAGCAGTACTCC. This sequence encodes CASSMPGLLSYEQYS. The gene calls are TRBV4-1 and TRBJ2-7; D unresolved. Trimming left V 5 bases short and J 0 bases short, with 14 bases between. The CDR3 totals 15 residues. Per germline, CDR1 MGHRA and CDR2 YSYEKL.

This clonotype was seen repeatedly, ten times or more. The rearrangement uses TRBV4-3 and TRBJ1-1, with D unclear. V shed 0 bases and J shed 5 bases, with 16 bases lying between them. This CDR3 spans 16 amino acids. CDR1 LGHNA and CDR2 YSLEER come from the germline V gene. CDR3: CASSQDWFGPGTEAFF. CDR3 sequence (DNA): TGCGCCAGCAGCCAAGATTGGTTCGGGCCGGGGACTGAAGCTTTCTTT.

This clonotype was counted at least ten times. The CDR3 loop is CASGLVLKGGYGEQYF. CDR3 nucleotide sequence: TGTGCTAGTGGTTTGGTCCTCAAAGGAGGGTACGGCGAGCAGTACTTC. This chain uses TRBV12-5 with TRBJ2-7; D is perhaps TRBD2 (6 bases). Germline lookup yields CDR1 LGHNT and CDR2 FRNRAP. V gave up 0 bases and J gave up 6 bases, with 18 bases separating them. The CDR3 sequence is 16 residues long.